This TCR beta chain was recovered during a study of blood T cell repertoires in COVID-19. Across the whole study: From the United States, Italy and Spain came samples of acute and convalescent COVID-19. PBMCs, B-cell-depleted T cells, or T cells were the source of the cDNA or gDNA that made up the material.

The CDR3 runs to 12 residues. Germline V gives CDR1 LGHDT, CDR2 YNNKEL (reference sequence). Trimming removed 4 bases at V and 8 bases at J, with 9 bases between. Here immunoSEQ multiplex PCR was the method, and the copy in TCRdb shows in-frame clones only, minus some. The sample includes approximately 93,000 clones, approximately 80% of them seen just once. V and J are TRBV3-1 (or the pseudogene TRBV3-2) and TRBJ2-1; D not certain. The sequenced sample was peripheral blood. This receptor was obtained from a woman older than 75 with acute or convalescent COVID-19. CDR3 nucleotide sequence: TGTGCCAGCAGCCCCGAGGAACATGAGCAGTTCTTC. It encodes CASSPEEHEQFF.